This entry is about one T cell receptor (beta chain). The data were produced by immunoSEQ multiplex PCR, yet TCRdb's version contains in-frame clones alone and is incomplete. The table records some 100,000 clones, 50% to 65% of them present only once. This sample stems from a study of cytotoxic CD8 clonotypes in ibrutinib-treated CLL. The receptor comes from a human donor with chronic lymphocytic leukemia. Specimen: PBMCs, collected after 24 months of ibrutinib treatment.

The CDR3 loop is CASSVEQGKNPGNTIYF. The CDR3 nucleotides read TGTGCCAGCAGCGTAGAACAGGGGAAAAATCCTGGAAACACCATATATTTT. The V gene is TRBV9, the J gene TRBJ1-3, with 7 bases that match TRBD1. Trimming removed 0 bases from V and 2 bases from J; junction bases left unmatched: 8. This CDR3 is 17 amino acids long. Germline loops: CDR1 SGDLS, CDR2 YYNGEE.